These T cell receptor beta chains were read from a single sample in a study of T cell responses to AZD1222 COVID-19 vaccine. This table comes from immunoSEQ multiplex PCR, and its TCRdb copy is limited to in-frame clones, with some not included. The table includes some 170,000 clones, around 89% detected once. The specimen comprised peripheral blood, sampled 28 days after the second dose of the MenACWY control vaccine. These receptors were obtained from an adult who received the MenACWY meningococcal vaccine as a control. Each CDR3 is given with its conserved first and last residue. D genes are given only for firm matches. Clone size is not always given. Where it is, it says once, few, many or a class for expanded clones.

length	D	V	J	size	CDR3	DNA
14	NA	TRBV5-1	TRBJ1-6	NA	CASSLVGSEGPLHF	TGCGCCAGCAGCTTGGTAGGGTCCGAGGGACCCCTCCACTTT
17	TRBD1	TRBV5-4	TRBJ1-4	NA	CASSLGLHRGAVEKLFF	TGTGCCAGCAGCTTGGGACTACACAGGGGGGCAGTTGAAAAACTGTTTTTT
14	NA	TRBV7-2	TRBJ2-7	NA	CASSSTWPPYEQYF	TGTGCCAGCAGTTCCACCTGGCCCCCCTACGAGCAGTACTTC
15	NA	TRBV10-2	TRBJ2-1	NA	CASSEDSGTTNEQFF	TGCGCCAGCAGTGAGGATTCCGGGACCACCAATGAGCAGTTCTTC
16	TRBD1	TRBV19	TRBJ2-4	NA	CASSIGDRGRGNIQYF	TGTGCCAGTAGTATCGGGGACAGGGGGCGAGGAAACATTCAGTACTTC
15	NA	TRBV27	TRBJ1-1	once	CASSLRPGTGTEAFF	TGTGCCAGCAGTTTACGTCCAGGGACGGGCACTGAAGCTTTCTTT
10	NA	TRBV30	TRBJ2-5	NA	CATGIETQYF	TGTGCCACAGGAATAGAGACCCAGTACTTC
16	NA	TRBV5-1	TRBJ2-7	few	CASSLATGTPSYEQYF	TGCGCCAGCAGCTTGGCAACCGGGACACCCTCCTACGAGCAGTACTTC
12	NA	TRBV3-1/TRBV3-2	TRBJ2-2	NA	CASSQVTGELFF	TGTGCCAGCAGCCAAGTGACCGGGGAGCTGTTTTTT
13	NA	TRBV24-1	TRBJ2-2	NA	CATGPPDNGELFF	TGTGCCACAGGTCCACCGGATAATGGGGAGCTGTTTTTT
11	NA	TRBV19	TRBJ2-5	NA	CASKTEETQYF	TGTGCCAGTAAGACGGAGGAGACCCAGTACTTC
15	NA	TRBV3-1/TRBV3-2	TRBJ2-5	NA	CASSPRILKQETQYF	TGTGCCAGCAGCCCCAGGATCCTAAAACAAGAGACCCAGTACTTC
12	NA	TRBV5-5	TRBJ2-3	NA	CASRSDGDTQYF	TGTGCCAGCAGATCCGATGGTGATACGCAGTATTTT
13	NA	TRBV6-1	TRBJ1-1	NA	CASSEVYNTEAFF	TGTGCCAGCAGTGAAGTCTATAACACTGAAGCTTTCTTT
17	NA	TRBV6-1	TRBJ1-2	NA	CASSEARRGHPNYGYTF	TGTGCCAGCAGTGAAGCAAGGAGGGGCCATCCTAACTATGGCTACACCTTC
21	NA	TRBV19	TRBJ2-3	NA	CASSIEVSAGKASKVTDTQYF	TGTGCCAGTAGTATAGAGGTCTCGGCAGGGAAAGCCTCAAAAGTCACAGATACGCAGTATTTT
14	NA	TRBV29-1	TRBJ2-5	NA	CSVESSGTGETQYF	TGCAGCGTTGAATCTTCAGGGACGGGGGAGACCCAGTACTTC
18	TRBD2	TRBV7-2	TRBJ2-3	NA	CASSLKGTSTRSTDTQYF	TGTGCCAGCAGCTTAAAAGGGACTAGCACGAGGAGCACAGATACGCAGTATTTT
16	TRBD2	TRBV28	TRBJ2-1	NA	CASGARLAGDYNEQFF	TGTGCCAGCGGGGCTCGACTAGCGGGGGACTACAATGAGCAGTTCTTC
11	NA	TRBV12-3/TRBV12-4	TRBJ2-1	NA	CASSLFNEQFF	TGTGCCAGCAGCCTATTCAATGAGCAGTTCTTC
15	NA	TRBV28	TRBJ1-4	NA	CASSLSGGGIEKLFF	TGTGCCAGCAGTTTATCAGGAGGGGGAATTGAAAAACTGTTTTTT
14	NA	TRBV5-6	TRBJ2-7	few	CASSEASSVYEQYF	TGTGCCAGCAGCGAGGCTAGCTCCGTCTACGAGCAGTACTTC
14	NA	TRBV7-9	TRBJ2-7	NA	CASSLDRGSYEQYF	TGTGCCAGCAGCTTGGATCGCGGGTCCTACGAGCAGTACTTC
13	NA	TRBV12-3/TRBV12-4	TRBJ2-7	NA	CASSLNTRYEQYF	TGTGCCAGCAGTTTAAACACGAGATACGAGCAGTACTTC
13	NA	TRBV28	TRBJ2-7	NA	CASSFVQSYEQYF	TGTGCCAGCAGTTTTGTACAGTCCTACGAGCAGTACTTC
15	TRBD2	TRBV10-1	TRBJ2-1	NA	CASSQGTSGYNEQFF	TGCGCCAGCAGCCAAGGGACTAGCGGATACAATGAGCAGTTCTTC
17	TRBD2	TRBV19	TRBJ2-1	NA	CASSIDPTSGRAYTQFF	TGTGCCAGTAGTATAGATCCGACTAGCGGGAGGGCCTATACGCAGTTCTTC
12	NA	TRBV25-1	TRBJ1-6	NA	CATRRAYSPLHF	TGTGCCACCCGACGGGCGTATTCACCCCTCCACTTT